This TCR beta chain was profiled in a study of blood T cells in healthy people across ages. Background on the study: In model experiments, template switching was able to capture about one barcoded beta molecule for every two T cells that were present.

With 8 bases removed from V and 1 base from J, the gap between germline ends came to 15 bases. The CDR3 length is 14 residues. Germline CDR1 reads SEHNR; CDR2 reads FQNEAQ (reference sequence). Study-level results: Whereas aged donors had fewer naive CD4+ cells, long-lived donors had more of them and higher diversity.

Concerning this clonotype itself: Antigen specificity is unknown.

PCR was performed a second time for about 6 to 12 cycles using a sample-barcoded 5' primer and a J-beta primer mix. MiXCR, applied by TCRdb to the 5' RACE reads, yields one record per CDR3 protein. This sample has about a million distinct CDR3 sequences, with 45% to 60% found just once. Isolation of PBMCs gave at least 6.5 million cells per sample. Total RNA, at least 5.5 micrograms per sample, came from PBMCs. The TCR comes from a woman in her sixties or seventies in good health. What was sequenced was blood. The chain uses TRBV7-9 and TRBJ2-7; D is unclear. This CDR3 is CASFDLDGSYEQYF. CDR3 sequence (DNA): TGTGCCAGCTTTGATTTGGACGGTTCCTACGAGCAGTACTTC.